This TCR beta chain was identified during a study of T cell responses to AZD1222 COVID-19 vaccine. The method was immunoSEQ multiplex PCR; TCRdb's version includes in-frame clones alone and lacks a portion of them. Of around 200,000 clones in the sample, more than 75% were seen once. Trimming cost V 2 bases and J 1 base, with 13 bases left between them. This CDR3 contains 16 residues. Germline V CDR1 and CDR2: MNHNS, SASEGT. As concerns this clone: The antigen is unknown.

Study-level points and caveats: Nearly half of spike-specific TCRs reportedly target unmutated variant regions. White British people made up most donors, females outnumbered males, and clonal diversity was possibly underestimated.

The V gene is TRBV6-1, the J gene TRBJ2-3; either TRBD1 or TRBD2 may supply D (5 bases each). The clonotype originates from an adult in good health. Sequencing was performed on peripheral blood, taken on day 0 of AZD1222 vaccination. The CDR3 region is CASSEPLGTGTDTQYF. The DNA of the CDR3 is TGTGCCAGCAGTGAACCCCTGGGGACCGGCACAGATACGCAGTATTTT.